This TCR beta chain appears in the sequencing data of a study of response to subunit inactivated influenza vaccine. Germline trimming cut 6 bases from V and 0 bases from J; bases unmatched to any gene: 5. The CDR3 loop spans 17 amino acids. TCRdb reprocessed the RT-PCR reads via MiXCR and lists one record per CDR3 protein. The sample yields about 520,000 distinct CDR3 sequences, 25% seen once. The chain carries TRBV12-3 or TRBV12-4 and TRBJ2-6; TRBD1 matches 10 bases. The sample consisted of CD4+ T cells sorted from PBMCs, taken 5 days after vaccination. The receptor's source is a man in his fifties or sixties who received an inactivated influenza vaccine. CDR3: CASRLTGGVSGANVLTF. CDR3 nucleotides: TGTGCCAGCAGGCTGACAGGGGGCGTCTCTGGGGCCAACGTCCTGACTTTC.